The 6 T cell receptor beta chains below come from one sample, sequenced in a study of blood T cell repertoires in COVID-19. The assay was immunoSEQ multiplex PCR, and TCRdb's table has in-frame clones only and misses some. The data hold 650,000 to 800,000 clones, with about 87% observed a single time. Input material: peripheral blood. Receptor source: a woman aged 18-29 years with acute or convalescent COVID-19.

The chain has TRBV5-1 and TRBJ2-1; D possibly corresponds to TRBD1 (6 bases). The CDR3 spans 16 residues. The V gene lost 4 bases and the J gene lost 4 bases, with 18 bases spanning the gap. Germline CDR1 is SGHRS and CDR2 is YFSETQ. CDR3 nucleotides: TGCGCCAGCAGCGAGAACAGGGATAGGAGATACAATGAGCAGTTCTTC. Translating it yields CASSENRDRRYNEQFF.

A note on this clone: Other nucleotide sequences from this sample produce the same CDR3. The chain joins TRBV19 to TRBJ2-7, with D tentatively TRBD1 (6 bases). V was trimmed by 1 base and J by 4 bases, leaving 11 bases between them. The CDR3 covers 14 residues. Germline CDR1 LNHDA, CDR2 SQIVND (reference sequence). The CDR3 region has the DNA TGTGCCAGTAGTATAGGGGCAGGGGAGTACGAGCAGTACTTC. Translation gives CASSIGAGEYEQYF.

The V and J genes are TRBV25-1 and TRBJ2-2, with 12 bases lining up with TRBD2. V dropped 4 bases and J dropped 8; count of bases not matched to a gene: 8. This CDR3 region has 16 residues. Germline V gives CDR1 MGHDK, CDR2 SYGVNS. The CDR3 here is CASSGTSGVSGGELFF. CDR3 coding DNA: TGTGCCAGCAGTGGGACTAGCGGGGTTTCAGGGGGGGAGCTGTTTTTT.

This chain links TRBV11-2 with TRBJ1-3; D unresolved. V was trimmed by 1 base and J by 0 bases, leaving 10 bases between them. In germline, CDR1 is SGHAT, CDR2 FQNNGV. The CDR3 length is 16 residues. This CDR3 is CASSLAAGSSGNTIYF. The CDR3 DNA is TGTGCCAGCAGCTTAGCTGCAGGTAGCTCTGGAAACACCATATATTTT. Looking up the rest from reference TRBV11-2 and TRBJ1-3 gives the full variable domain: EAGVAQSPRYKIIEKRQSVAFWCNPISGHATLYWYQQILGQGPKLLIQFQNNGVVDDSQLPKDRFSAERLKGVDSTLKIQPAKLEDSAVYLCASSLAAGSSGNTIYFGEGSWLTVV.

V is TRBV10-3 and J is TRBJ1-2; unclear D gene. With 1 base removed from V and 1 base from J, the gap between germline ends came to 7 bases. Germline CDR1 and CDR2: ENHRY and SYGVKD. The CDR3 sequence is 14 residues long. The CDR3: CAISELTNNYGYTF. The CDR3 DNA reads TGTGCCATCAGTGAGTTGACAAATAACTATGGCTACACCTTC.

This clone was detected many times. CDR3 nucleotides: TGTGCCAGCAGCTTGAGGAGTCAGTCCCTCTACGAGCAGTACTTC. It is translated as CASSLRSQSLYEQYF. V usage is TRBV5-5 and J usage is TRBJ2-7; D gene unclear. Germline loops: CDR1 SGHKS, CDR2 YYEKEE (reference sequence). Trimming pared 1 base from V and 3 bases from J, leaving 14 bases between. The CDR3 runs 15 residues.